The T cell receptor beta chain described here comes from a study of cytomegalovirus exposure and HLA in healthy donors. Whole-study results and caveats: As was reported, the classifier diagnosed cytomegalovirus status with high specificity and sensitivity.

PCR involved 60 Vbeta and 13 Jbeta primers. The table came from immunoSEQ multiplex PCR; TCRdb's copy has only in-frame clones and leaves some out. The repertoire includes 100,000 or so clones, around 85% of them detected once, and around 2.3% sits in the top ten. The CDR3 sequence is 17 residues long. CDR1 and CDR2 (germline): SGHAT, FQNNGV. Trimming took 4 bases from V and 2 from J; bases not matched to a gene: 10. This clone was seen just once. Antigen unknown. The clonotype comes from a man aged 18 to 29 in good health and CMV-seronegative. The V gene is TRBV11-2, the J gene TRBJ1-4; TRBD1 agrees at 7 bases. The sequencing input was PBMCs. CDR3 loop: CASSSVLRGKTNEKLFF. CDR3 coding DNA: TGTGCCAGCAGCTCGGTTCTCAGGGGGAAGACTAATGAAAAACTGTTTTTT.